The 6 T cell receptor beta chains given below trace back to one sample, sequenced in a study of cytomegalovirus exposure and HLA in healthy donors. Primers: 60 Vbeta forward and 13 Jbeta reverse. Sequencing was performed with immunoSEQ multiplex PCR; in TCRdb, only in-frame clones are kept and a portion is missing. The sample holds around 94,000 clones, 63% seen once. Sequenced material: PBMCs. The source of these receptors is a human donor in good health.

The rearrangement joins TRBV4-1 to TRBJ1-2; possible D gene TRBD1, 6 bases. CDR1 and CDR2 (germline): MGHRA, YSYEKL. V was cut by 2 bases and J by 6 bases, with 10 bases left in between. The CDR3 is 13 residues long. CDR3 amino acids: CASSQQPGDGYTF. CDR3 nucleotide sequence: TGCGCCAGCAGCCAACAGCCAGGGGATGGCTACACCTTC.

This rearrangement joins TRBV28 to TRBJ1-1; D remains unclear. This CDR3 is 16 amino acids long. Deletions cut 2 bases from V and 0 bases from J, with 13 bases between. Germline V gene data show CDR1 as MDHEN and CDR2 as SYDVKM. Here the CDR3 reads CASSLIVGLLNTEAFF. CDR3 nucleotides: TGTGCCAGCAGTTTAATAGTTGGGCTTTTGAACACTGAAGCTTTCTTT.

The rearrangement uses TRBV4-1 and TRBJ1-6; 7 bases line up with TRBD1. This CDR3 has 17 residues. The V gene end was trimmed by 1 base and the J gene end by 3 bases; junction bases not matched to a gene: 6. Germline CDR1 reads MGHRA; CDR2 reads YSYEKL. This CDR3 reads CASSQGGQLDYNSPLHF. As DNA, the CDR3 is TGCGCCAGCAGCCAAGGGGGACAGCTTGACTATAATTCACCCCTCCACTTT.

This sequence joins TRBV7-9 and TRBJ2-1; 8 positions agree with TRBD2. The V gene end was trimmed by 5 bases and the J gene end by 8 bases; junction bases not matched to a gene: 14. CDR1 and CDR2 (germline): SEHNR, FQNEAQ (reference sequence). The CDR3 contains 16 residues. As DNA, the CDR3 is TGTGCCAGCAGCCGCCCCCGGGCGGGGGGTAGAGATGAGCAGTTCTTC. Protein sequence: CASSRPRAGGRDEQFF. The full variable domain, its missing parts supplied by reference TRBV7-9 and TRBJ2-1, is DTGVSQNPRHKITKRGQNVTFRCDPISEHNRLYWYRQTLGQGPEFLTYFQNEAQLEKSRLLSDRFSAERPKGSFSTLEIQRTEQGDSAMYLCASSRPRAGGRDEQFFGPGTRLTVL.

The chain has TRBV12-5 and TRBJ1-1, with a possible D match to TRBD1 (5 bases). V lost 1 base and J 3 bases, leaving 12 bases between the germline ends. The germline V gene encodes CDR1 LGHNT and CDR2 FRNRAP. The CDR3 consists of 15 residues. CDR3 protein: CASGLGAGGDTEAFF. The CDR3 DNA follows: TGTGCTAGTGGTTTGGGGGCCGGGGGGGACACTGAAGCTTTCTTT.

The rearrangement joins TRBV5-1 to TRBJ2-7, with 7 bases aligning to TRBD1. J lost 2 bases, V lost 4 bases, and 6 bases had no gene match. This CDR3 spans 14 amino acids. CDR1 and CDR2 from the germline V gene are SGHRS and YFSETQ. The CDR3 loop is CASSPGTATYEQYF. CDR3 nucleotide sequence: TGCGCCAGCAGCCCTGGGACAGCCACCTACGAGCAGTACTTC.